Here is one T cell receptor beta chain with its context. The antigen remains unidentified. 13 Jbeta primers and 60 Vbeta primers were used for the PCR. Generated by immunoSEQ multiplex PCR, the TCRdb table keeps only in-frame clones and is missing some. This sample contains approximately 120,000 clones. The source of the sample is a study of cytomegalovirus exposure and HLA in healthy donors. Overall study context: The study's early data release held some 85 million unique TCRs from HLA-typed donors.

Study findings and constraints: A previous analysis found most TCR beta V segments productive roughly 90% or roughly 30% of the time. As a later analysis revealed, the rate of TCR association differed by HLA locus, with DRB1 most and HLA-C fewest.

Sequenced material: PBMCs. This TCR came from a man aged 40-49 years in good health and CMV-seronegative.

As DNA, the CDR3 is TGTGCCAGCAGTGAGCGGGGACTAGCGGGAGCCAGTGAGCAGTTCTTC. It translates to CASSERGLAGASEQFF. The chain combines TRBV25-1 with TRBJ2-1; the match to TRBD2 covers 14 bases. The CDR3 is made up of 16 amino acids. J gave up 9 bases and V 3 bases, and 7 bases lay outside the gene matches. CDR1 and CDR2 from the germline V gene are MGHDK and SYGVNS. Using reference TRBV25-1 and TRBJ2-1 for the parts outside the CDR3, the full variable domain is EADIYQTPRYLVIGTGKKITLECSQTMGHDKMYWYQQDPGMELHLIHYSYGVNSTEKGDLSSESTVSRIRTEHFPLTLESARPSHTSQYLCASSERGLAGASEQFFGPGTRLTVL.